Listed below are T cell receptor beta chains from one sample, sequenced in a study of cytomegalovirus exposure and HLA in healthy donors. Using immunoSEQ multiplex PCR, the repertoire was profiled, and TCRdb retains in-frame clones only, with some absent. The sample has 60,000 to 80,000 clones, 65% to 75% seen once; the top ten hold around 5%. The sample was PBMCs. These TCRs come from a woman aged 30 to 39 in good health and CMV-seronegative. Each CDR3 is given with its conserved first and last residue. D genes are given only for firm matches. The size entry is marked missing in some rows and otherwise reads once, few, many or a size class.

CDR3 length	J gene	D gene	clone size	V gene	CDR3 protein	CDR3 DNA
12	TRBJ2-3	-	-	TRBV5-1	CASSQSTDTQYF	TGCGCCAGCAGTCAGTCCACAGATACGCAGTATTTT
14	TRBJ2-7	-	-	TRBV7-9	CASSLVAGTYEQYF	TGTGCCAGCAGCTTAGTAGCCGGCACCTACGAGCAGTACTTC
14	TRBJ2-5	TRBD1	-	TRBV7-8	CASSQTGYQETQYF	TGTGCCAGCAGCCAGACAGGGTATCAAGAGACCCAGTACTTC
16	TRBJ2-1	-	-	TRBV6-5	CASSYSQGYAYNEQFF	TGTGCCAGCAGTTACTCGCAGGGGTACGCCTACAATGAGCAGTTCTTC
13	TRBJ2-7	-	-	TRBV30	CAWSVQAGSEQYF	TGTGCCTGGAGTGTACAGGCTGGGTCCGAGCAGTACTTC
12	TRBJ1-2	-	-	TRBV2	CASGSGGRSYTF	TGTGCCAGCGGTTCGGGGGGGCGGTCCTACACCTTC
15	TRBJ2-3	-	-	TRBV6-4	CASSDGSESTDTQYF	TGTGCCAGCAGTGACGGGTCGGAGAGCACAGATACGCAGTATTTT
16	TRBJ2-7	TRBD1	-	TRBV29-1	CSVCDRGRVCPDEQYF	TGCAGCGTTTGTGACAGGGGGCGCGTTTGCCCGGACGAGCAGTACTTC
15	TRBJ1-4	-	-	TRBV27	CASSLSAGAGEKLFF	TGTGCCAGCAGTTTATCGGCGGGGGCGGGTGAAAAACTGTTTTTT
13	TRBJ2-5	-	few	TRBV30	CAWSGGRGETQYF	TGTGCCTGGAGTGGGGGCAGGGGAGAGACCCAGTACTTC
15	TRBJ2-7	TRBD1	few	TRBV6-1	CASRAGTGGSYEQYF	TGTGCCAGCAGAGCCGGGACAGGGGGCTCCTACGAGCAGTACTTC
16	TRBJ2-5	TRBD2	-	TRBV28	CASRSPRSGIQETQYF	TGTGCCAGCAGATCCCCGCGGAGCGGGATCCAAGAGACCCAGTACTTC
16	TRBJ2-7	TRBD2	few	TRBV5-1	CASSLISGGPTYEQYF	TGCGCCAGCAGCCTTATTTCGGGGGGGCCAACCTACGAGCAGTACTTC
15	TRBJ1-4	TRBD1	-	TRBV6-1	CASIQYGTGGEKLFF	TGTGCCAGCATCCAATACGGGACAGGGGGTGAAAAACTGTTTTTT
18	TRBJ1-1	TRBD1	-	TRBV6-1	CASSEWPLRQGGYTEAFF	TGTGCCAGCAGTGAATGGCCGTTAAGGCAGGGGGGATACACTGAAGCTTTCTTT
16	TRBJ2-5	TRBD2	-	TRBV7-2	CASSHRLAGGRETQYF	TGTGCCAGCAGCCACCGCCTAGCGGGAGGCCGAGAGACCCAGTACTTC
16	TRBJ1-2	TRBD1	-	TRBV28	CASSQGGQQNFYGYTF	TGTGCCAGCAGCCAAGGGGGACAGCAAAATTTCTATGGCTACACCTTC
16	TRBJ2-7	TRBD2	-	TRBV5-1	CASSLAFAGGSYEQYF	TGCGCCAGCAGCTTGGCCTTTGCGGGAGGCTCCTACGAGCAGTACTTC
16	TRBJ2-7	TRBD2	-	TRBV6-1	CASSGTSGRARGEQYF	TGTGCCAGCAGTGGGACTAGCGGGAGGGCTAGGGGCGAGCAGTACTTC
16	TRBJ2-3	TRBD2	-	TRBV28	CASSRLGLAGTDTQYF	TGTGCCAGCAGTCGCCTGGGACTAGCGGGCACAGATACGCAGTATTTT
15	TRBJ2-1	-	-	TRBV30	CAWNVGPGGYNEQFF	TGTGCCTGGAACGTGGGACCTGGGGGGTACAATGAGCAGTTCTTC
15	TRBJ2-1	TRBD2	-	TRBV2	CASKGQGTSNNEQFF	TGTGCCAGCAAAGGCCAAGGGACTAGCAACAATGAGCAGTTCTTC
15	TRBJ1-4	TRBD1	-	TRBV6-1	CASSGEWTGDEKLFF	TGTGCCAGCAGCGGAGAGTGGACAGGGGACGAAAAACTGTTTTTT
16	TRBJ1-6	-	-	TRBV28	CASRPTTGGHNSPLHF	TGTGCCAGCAGACCTACTACCGGGGGTCATAATTCACCCCTCCACTTT
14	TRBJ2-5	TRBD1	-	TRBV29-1	CSVEDSTGRETQYF	TGCAGCGTTGAAGATTCGACAGGGAGAGAGACCCAGTACTTC
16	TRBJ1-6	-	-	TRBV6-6	CASSYPSATANSPLHF	TGTGCCAGCAGTTACCCCTCGGCGACAGCGAATTCACCCCTCCACTTT
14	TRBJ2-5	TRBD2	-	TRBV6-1	CASSEMSGGETQYF	TGTGCCAGCAGTGAAATGAGCGGGGGAGAGACCCAGTACTTC
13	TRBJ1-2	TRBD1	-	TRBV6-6	CASTEGAGYGYTF	TGTGCCAGCACCGAGGGGGCGGGCTATGGCTACACCTTC
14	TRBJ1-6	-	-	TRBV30	CAWREGHYNSPLHF	TGTGCCTGGAGGGAAGGACACTATAATTCACCCCTCCACTTT
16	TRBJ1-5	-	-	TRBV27	CASSVNRVGGNQPQHF	TGTGCCAGCAGTGTAAACAGGGTTGGGGGCAATCAGCCCCAGCATTTT
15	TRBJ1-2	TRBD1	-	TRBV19	CASSMDRDYNYGYTF	TGTGCCAGTAGTATGGACAGGGACTATAACTATGGCTACACCTTC
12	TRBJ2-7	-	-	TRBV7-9	CASSRSEIEQYF	TGTGCCAGCAGCCGTAGCGAGATCGAGCAGTACTTC
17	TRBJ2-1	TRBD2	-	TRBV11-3	CASSWGYGTSVYNEQFF	TGTGCCAGCAGCTGGGGGTACGGGACTAGCGTTTACAATGAGCAGTTCTTC
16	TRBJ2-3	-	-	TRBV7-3	CASSSSLGGETDTQYF	TGTGCCAGCAGCTCCTCCCTCGGGGGAGAGACAGATACGCAGTATTTT
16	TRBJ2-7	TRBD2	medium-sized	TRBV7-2	CASSKLVASGGYEQYF	TGTGCCAGCAGCAAACTAGTAGCTAGCGGGGGCTACGAGCAGTACTTC
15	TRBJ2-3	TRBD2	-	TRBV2	CATTLAGGPTDTQYF	TGTGCCACCACGCTAGCGGGAGGGCCCACAGATACGCAGTATTTT
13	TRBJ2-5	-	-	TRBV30	CAWSSYVRETQYF	TGTGCCTGGAGTAGTTACGTGCGCGAGACCCAGTACTTC
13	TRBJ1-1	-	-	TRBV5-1	CASSLQANTEAFF	TGCGCCAGCAGCTTACAGGCGAACACTGAAGCTTTCTTT
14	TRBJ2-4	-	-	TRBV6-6	CASSYLAEGDIQYF	TGTGCCAGCAGTTACCTTGCGGAAGGGGACATTCAGTACTTC
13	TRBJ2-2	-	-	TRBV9	CASRGGVSGELFF	TGTGCCAGCAGAGGAGGGGTTTCCGGGGAGCTGTTTTTT
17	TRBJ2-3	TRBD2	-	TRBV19	CASSTGLAGGSTDTQYF	TGTGCCAGTAGTACCGGACTAGCGGGAGGATCCACAGATACGCAGTATTTT
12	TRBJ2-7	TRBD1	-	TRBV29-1	CSARDRGDEQYF	TGCAGCGCTCGGGACAGGGGCGACGAGCAGTACTTC
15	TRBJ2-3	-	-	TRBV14	CASSQVQGLTDTQYF	TGTGCCAGCAGCCAAGTCCAGGGCCTCACAGATACGCAGTATTTT